Presented here are 27 T cell receptor beta chains from one specimen sequenced in a study of blood T cell repertoires in COVID-19. Clones were read by immunoSEQ multiplex PCR, and TCRdb kept only the in-frame ones, dropping some. The sample includes about 390,000 clones, 85% to 90% seen only once; the top ten take approximately 9.3%. Input material: PBMCs or T cells enriched from blood (not recorded which). These receptor sequences come from a woman aged 45 to 65 who had recovered from COVID-19.

In this sample, this clone turned up a few times. The rearrangement joins TRBV5-4 to TRBJ2-7, with D perhaps TRBD2 (5 bases). CDR3 length equals 15 residues. Between the trimmed V and J ends, which lost 1 base and 0 bases, there was a span of 11 bases. Per germline, CDR1 SGHNT and CDR2 YYREEE (reference sequence). CDR3 loop: CASSLNLRGSYEQYF. The CDR3, as DNA: TGTGCCAGCAGCTTGAACCTACGGGGCTCCTACGAGCAGTACTTC.

The V and J genes are TRBV15 and TRBJ1-1; the D gene is possibly TRBD1 (5 bases). Trimming pared 0 bases from V and 4 bases from J, leaving 15 bases between. The CDR3 spans 16 residues. Germline lookup yields CDR1 LNHNV and CDR2 YYDKDF (reference sequence). CDR3 DNA: TGTGCCACCAGCAGAGAGCAGGGATTGGGTGGCACTGAAGCTTTCTTT. Translation gives CATSREQGLGGTEAFF.

The chain uses TRBV7-2 and TRBJ1-5; 7 bases fit TRBD1. V lost 8 bases to trimming and J lost 4 bases; unmatched junction nucleotides: 8. Germline loops: CDR1 SGHTA, CDR2 FQGNSA. This CDR3 is built from 14 residues. CDR3: CASRGDSRNQPQHF. CDR3 DNA sequence: TGTGCCAGCCGTGGGGACAGTCGGAATCAGCCCCAGCATTTT.

This chain links TRBV5-6 with TRBJ1-3; D is unresolved. The V and J ends lost 0 bases and 0 bases respectively, with 16 bases between them. The CDR3 is 18 amino acids. Germline V lookup: CDR1 SGHDT, CDR2 YYEEEE. The CDR3, as DNA: TGTGCCAGCAGCTTGGCCGAACCGACACGCCGCTCTGGAAACACCATATATTTT. As protein: CASSLAEPTRRSGNTIYF.

The chain joins TRBV13 to TRBJ2-1; 7 bases match TRBD1. Germline CDR1 PRHDT, CDR2 FYEKMQ (reference sequence). This CDR3 comprises 14 residues. Germline trimming cut 5 bases from V and 11 bases from J; bases unmatched to any gene: 12. CDR3 DNA: TGTGCCAGCAGCGCCTCCGACAGGGCCTGGAAGCAGTTCTTC. Protein sequence: CASSASDRAWKQFF.

The chain carries TRBV18 and TRBJ1-2; possibly TRBD1 for D (6 bases). There are 13 residues in the CDR3. V was cut by 5 bases and J by 8 bases, with 15 bases left in between. Germline V lookup: CDR1 KGHSH, CDR2 LQKENI. The CDR3 coding sequence is TGTGCCAGCTCATTGGACAGTCGGGCAGGCTACACCTTC. Protein product: CASSLDSRAGYTF.

The sample holds a few counts of this clone. The chain links TRBV7-9 to TRBJ1-1; possible D gene TRBD1, 5 bases. Trimming cost V 5 bases and J 7 bases, with 11 bases left between them. Per the germline V gene, CDR1 is SEHNR and CDR2 is FQNEAQ (reference sequence). The CDR3 length is 12 residues. For the CDR3, the DNA is TGTGCCAGCAGCGTAAAGGGACTTGAAGCTTTCTTT. Its protein is CASSVKGLEAFF.

The rearrangement joins TRBV2 to TRBJ1-1; D is possibly TRBD1 (5 bases). The germline V gene has CDR1 SNHLY and CDR2 FYNNEI. V was shortened by 7 bases and J by 4 bases, with 10 bases between the two germline ends. The CDR3 is 12 residues long. In DNA form, the CDR3 reads TGTGCCAGCATCCGGGGGTCCACTGAAGCTTTCTTT. Translated: CASIRGSTEAFF.

J is TRBJ1-2 and V is TRBV5-6, with 7 bases lining up with TRBD1. J lost 0 bases, V lost 0 bases, and 5 bases had no gene match. Germline loops: CDR1 SGHDT, CDR2 YYEEEE. The CDR3 runs to 16 residues. CDR3 residues: CASSLGGTEPNYGYTF. CDR3 bases: TGTGCCAGCAGCTTGGGAGGGACAGAGCCTAACTATGGCTACACCTTC.

The gene calls are TRBV6-2 or TRBV6-3 and TRBJ1-2, with D possibly matching TRBD1 (5 bases). V was pared by 5 bases and J by 4 bases, with 17 bases between. Per the germline V gene, CDR1 is MNHEY and CDR2 is SVGEGT. This CDR3 region has 15 residues. This CDR3 reads CASSTPDSSFYGYTF. CDR3 sequence (DNA): TGTGCCAGCAGTACACCCGACAGTTCCTTCTATGGCTACACCTTC.

The rearrangement joins TRBV4-1 to TRBJ1-1; D is uncertain. The CDR3 covers 15 residues. V lost 1 base and J lost 4, with 13 bases in between. Germline V CDR1 and CDR2: MGHRA, YSYEKL. CDR3 sequence reads: CASSQVGVTSTEAFF. In DNA form, the CDR3 reads TGCGCCAGCAGCCAAGTAGGAGTGACGAGCACTGAAGCTTTCTTT.

V is TRBV7-9 and J is TRBJ1-4; no clear D. Deletions cut 1 base from V and 4 bases from J, with 7 bases between. The CDR3 has 14 residues. Germline loops: CDR1 SEHNR, CDR2 FQNEAQ (reference sequence). As DNA, the CDR3 is TGTGCCAGCAGCTTAGACAGCTTTAATGAAAAACTGTTTTTT. Protein product: CASSLDSFNEKLFF.

This chain joins TRBV21-1 and TRBJ1-6; the D call TRBD1 from the table was never checked on the DNA. TRBV21-1 is noted as a pseudogene. CDR3 length equals 15 residues. DNA for the CDR3: TGTGCCAGCACCGTCAAGACAGGCCCCACCTCACCCCTCCACTTT. It translates to CASTVKTGPTSPLHF.

The chain carries TRBV7-9 and TRBJ1-5; D gene unclear. The CDR3 covers 17 residues. Germline-derived CDR1 and CDR2 are SEHNR and FQNEAQ (reference sequence). The ends were cut back, 0 bases at V and 6 bases at J, with 18 bases in the middle. The CDR3 coding sequence is TGTGCCAGCAGCTTAGCTTCTCCAGGAATCCTCGGTCAGCCCCAGCATTTT. The encoded protein is CASSLASPGILGQPQHF.

V gene TRBV15 combines with J gene TRBJ1-5, with 7 nucleotides matching TRBD1. The CDR3 loop spans 15 amino acids. The trim removed 2 bases at V and 3 bases at J, leaving 4 bases unmatched. Germline loops: CDR1 LNHNV, CDR2 YYDKDF (reference sequence). The CDR3 protein is CATSRSGGPNQPQHF. The CDR3 nucleotides read TGTGCCACCAGCAGATCAGGGGGTCCCAATCAGCCCCAGCATTTT.

The chain has TRBV7-3 and TRBJ2-1, with TRBD1 identical over 7 bases. The CDR3 consists of 13 residues. J lost 10 bases, V lost 5 bases, and 8 bases had no gene match. The V gene's germline CDR1 is SGHTA and CDR2 FQGTGA. The CDR3 DNA is TGTGCCAGCAGCGAGCGCCGGGACAGCGAGCAGTTCTTC. This codes for CASSERRDSEQFF. Using reference TRBV7-3 and TRBJ2-1 for the parts outside the CDR3, the full variable domain is GAGVSQTPSNKVTEKGKYVELRCDPISGHTALYWYRQSLGQGPEFLIYFQGTGAADDSGLPNDRFFAVRPEGSVSTLKIQRTERGDSAVYLCASSERRDSEQFFGPGTRLTVL.

Remarks on this clone: One end of the junction fails to match germline, which may point to a read error. The V and J genes are TRBV27 and TRBJ1-5, with D possibly matching TRBD1 (5 bases). Germline assignment: CDR1 MNHEY and CDR2 SMNVEV (reference sequence). The CDR3 is 15 amino acids. This CDR3 reads CASSPRDSPNKPQHF. The CDR3 DNA sequence: TGTGCCAGCAGTCCCCGAGACAGTCCCAATAAGCCCCAGCATTTT.

CDR3 coding DNA: TGTGCCTGGAGTGTACGACCGGGAGGGAGTTCACCCCTCCACTTT. Residues: CAWSVRPGGSSPLHF. V usage is TRBV30 and J usage is TRBJ1-6; D gene uncertain. Germline CDR1 and CDR2: GTSNPN and SVGIG (reference sequence). This CDR3 has 15 residues. V lost 0 bases, J lost 9 bases, and 15 bases lay in between.

CDR3 sequence (DNA): TGTGCCATCAGTCAGGGACAAGAGGGCAATCAGCCCCAGCATTTT. Amino acid sequence: CAISQGQEGNQPQHF. This rearrangement joins TRBV10-3 to TRBJ1-5; a weak D match, TRBD1 (6 bases). Germline loops: CDR1 ENHRY, CDR2 SYGVKD. This CDR3 has 15 amino acids. Between the trimmed V and J ends, which lost 5 bases and 2 bases, there was a span of 13 bases.

The chain has TRBV18 and TRBJ2-7; possibly TRBD1 for D (6 bases). The CDR3 extends over 15 amino acids. Trimming removed 2 bases from V and 3 bases from J, with 14 bases in between. The germline V gene has CDR1 KGHSH and CDR2 LQKENI. CDR3 residues: CASSPKTGINYEQYF. The CDR3 nucleotides read TGTGCCAGCTCACCAAAAACAGGGATTAACTACGAGCAGTACTTC.

This chain uses TRBV29-1 with TRBJ1-1, with unresolved D. The V and J ends lost 2 bases and 6 bases respectively, with 13 bases between them. The CDR3 covers 13 residues. Germline CDR1 and CDR2: SQVTM and ANQGSEA. The CDR3 loop is CSVEHGSISEAFF. The CDR3 nucleotides read TGCAGCGTTGAACACGGGAGTATCTCTGAAGCTTTCTTT.

The chain is built from TRBV4-2 and TRBJ2-2; D remains unclear. The V gene's germline CDR1 is LGHNA and CDR2 YNFKEQ. Trimming left V 5 bases short and J 2 bases short, with 12 bases between. The CDR3 is 15 residues long. CDR3 residues: CASSAPDSNTGELFF. In DNA form, the CDR3 reads TGTGCCAGCAGCGCACCCGACTCAAACACCGGGGAGCTGTTTTTT.

V usage is TRBV10-3 and J usage is TRBJ2-5; TRBD2 matches at 7 bases. Germline V gene data show CDR1 as ENHRY and CDR2 as SYGVKD. V was pared by 3 bases and J by 5 bases, with 3 bases of the junction left unmatched. The CDR3 is 13 amino acids. CDR3 amino acids: CAISERREETQYF. CDR3 in DNA: TGTGCCATCAGTGAAAGGCGGGAGGAGACCCAGTACTTC.

The chain carries TRBV10-3 and TRBJ1-2; no reliable D call. V was clipped by 3 bases and J by 3 bases, with 11 bases between them. CDR1 is ENHRY, CDR2 SYGVKD, per germline. This CDR3 has 14 amino acids. Here the CDR3 reads CAISDMVEDYGYTF. Written as DNA, the CDR3 is TGTGCCATCAGTGACATGGTGGAGGACTATGGCTACACCTTC.

The chain employs TRBV11-2 and TRBJ2-2, with TRBD1 identical over 8 bases. The CDR3 contains 12 residues. Germline V gene sequence: CDR1 SGHAT, CDR2 FQNNGV. Trimming cost V 3 bases and J 15 bases; bases outside gene matches: 6. CDR3 sequence: CASSFGQGRVFF. The DNA for the CDR3 is TGTGCCAGCAGCTTCGGACAGGGAAGGGTGTTTTTT.

This rearrangement joins TRBV7-9 to TRBJ2-1, with D perhaps TRBD2 (6 bases). CDR1 SEHNR and CDR2 FQNEAQ come from the germline V gene (reference sequence). V was trimmed by 5 bases and J by 4 bases, leaving 15 bases between them. This CDR3 has 15 residues. The CDR3, as DNA: TGTGCCAGCAGCATCGAGCCAGGACTATACAATGAGCAGTTCTTC. It specifies CASSIEPGLYNEQFF.

This chain links TRBV11-3 with TRBJ2-5; perhaps TRBD2 as D (6 bases). V dropped 8 bases and J dropped 2 bases, with 12 bases sitting between them. CDR1 is SGHNT and CDR2 is YENEEA in the germline V gene. The CDR3 is made up of 13 amino acids. The DNA of the CDR3 is TGTGCCAGCCAGGGACTGCAACAAGAGACCCAGTACTTC. This codes for CASQGLQQETQYF.